Given below is one T cell receptor beta chain in context. The sample comes from a study of blood T cell repertoires in COVID-19. Deletions cut 0 bases from V and 4 bases from J, with 6 bases between. Germline lookup yields CDR1 LGHDT and CDR2 YNNKEL (reference sequence). There are 14 residues in the CDR3. Profiling relied on immunoSEQ multiplex PCR, and the TCRdb table lists in-frame clones only, not all of them. The table has 200,000 to 250,000 clones, 82% seen once. Cohort allocation depended upon clinical history that participants reported. The source material was PBMCs or T cells enriched from blood (not recorded which). The receptor comes from an older woman who had recovered from COVID-19. This chain connects TRBV3-1 (or the pseudogene TRBV3-2) to TRBJ1-4; TRBD1 is a possible D gene (5 bases). CDR3 DNA sequence: TGTGCCAGCAGCCAAGACAGGGTTAATGAAAAACTGTTTTTT. Translated, it gives CASSQDRVNEKLFF.